This passage covers 27 T cell receptor beta chains from one sample sequenced in a study of blood T cell repertoires in COVID-19. Measured with immunoSEQ multiplex PCR; TCRdb has only the in-frame clones, and not every one. Of 200,000 to 250,000 clones listed, roughly 80% are singletons. The sequenced sample consisted of peripheral blood. These receptor sequences come from a woman older than 75 with acute or convalescent COVID-19.

The CDR3 loop reads CASSPRDGGGNTEAFF. As DNA, the CDR3 is TGTGCCAGTAGCCCTCGTGATGGCGGTGGGAACACTGAAGCTTTCTTT. The rearrangement links TRBV19 to TRBJ1-1, with D unclear. The V and J ends lost 6 bases and 1 base respectively, with 18 bases between them. The germline V gene encodes CDR1 LNHDA and CDR2 SQIVND (reference sequence). The CDR3 has 16 residues.

The CDR3 loop reads CASSFYNREETQYF. CDR3 bases: TGTGCCAGCAGCTTTTACAACAGGGAAGAGACCCAGTACTTC. The rearrangement joins TRBV5-4 to TRBJ2-5; TRBD1 might be the D (6 bases). The CDR3 runs 14 residues. The germline V and J ends were trimmed by 2 bases and 3 bases, with 11 bases remaining between them. The V gene's germline CDR1 is SGHNT and CDR2 YYREEE (reference sequence).

The chain is built from TRBV5-4 and TRBJ2-2, with D unclear. The CDR3 runs 13 residues. From germline, CDR1 is SGHNT and CDR2 YYREEE (reference sequence). Trimming took off 1 base at V and 8 bases at J, with 9 bases between the two ends. The CDR3 bases are TGTGCCAGCAGCTTGCAAAGGCGGGGGGAGCTGTTTTTT. Translating it yields CASSLQRRGELFF.

The CDR3 is CASSPGVSGPSSYEQYF. The CDR3, as DNA: TGTGCCAGCAGCCCCGGTGTAAGTGGTCCTTCCTCCTACGAGCAGTACTTC. The chain couples TRBV5-5 to TRBJ2-7; the D is unclear. The germline gives CDR1 SGHKS, CDR2 YYEKEE (reference sequence). The CDR3 consists of 17 residues. V dropped 4 bases and J dropped 0 bases, with 20 bases sitting between them.

The chain joins TRBV7-2 to TRBJ2-1; possible D gene TRBD1, 7 bases. The CDR3 loop spans 16 amino acids. Trimming stripped 7 bases from V and 4 bases from J, with 20 bases between. Germline V lookup: CDR1 SGHTA, CDR2 FQGNSA. The CDR3 is CASTLVRGTAYNEQFF. The CDR3 nucleotides are TGTGCCAGCACCCTCGTTCGGGGGACAGCATACAATGAGCAGTTCTTC.

This clone was observed once. The chain combines TRBV7-9 with TRBJ2-2, with TRBD1 as a possible D gene (5 bases). CDR3 length equals 14 residues. CDR1 SEHNR and CDR2 FQNEAQ come from the germline V gene (reference sequence). V was trimmed by 3 bases and J by 8 bases, leaving 13 bases between them. The CDR3, as DNA: TGTGCCAGCAGCTTGGACACCCTCCAAGGGGAGCTGTTTTTT. Its translation: CASSLDTLQGELFF.

The chain recombines TRBV19 with TRBJ1-2; TRBD1 matches at 7 bases. Germline CDR1 is LNHDA and CDR2 is SQIVND (reference sequence). This CDR3 spans 16 amino acids. V shed 7 bases and J 1 base; nucleotides not matched to a gene: 12. For the CDR3, the DNA is TGTGCCAGTACCTGGGGGGACAGTAGAGATAACTATGGCTACACCTTC. Residues: CASTWGDSRDNYGYTF.

This chain uses TRBV4-2 with TRBJ1-1; D might be TRBD1 (5 bases). Trimming removed 6 bases from V and 1 base from J, with 12 bases in between. The length of the CDR3 is 14 residues. CDR1 and CDR2 (germline): LGHNA, YNFKEQ. The CDR3 sequence: CASRGDGGNTEAFF. CDR3 nucleotide sequence: TGTGCCAGCAGGGGGGACGGGGGGAACACTGAAGCTTTCTTT.

In this sample, this clone turned up a few times. This chain uses TRBV6-2 or TRBV6-3 with TRBJ2-5; D may be TRBD1 (5 bases). Germline V lookup: CDR1 MNHEY, CDR2 SVGEGT. Trimming left V 5 bases short and J 2 bases short, with 12 bases between. This CDR3 is built from 14 residues. The CDR3, as DNA: TGTGCCAGCAGTCCCTGGTCAGGGCAAGAGACCCAGTACTTC. It specifies CASSPWSGQETQYF.

The chain has TRBV11-2 and TRBJ2-3; 9 bases are a match to TRBD2. Trimming removed 3 bases from V and 4 bases from J; junction bases left unmatched: 5. The CDR3 is made up of 15 amino acids. Per germline, CDR1 SGHAT and CDR2 FQNNGV. The CDR3 region is CASSFIAGDADTQYF. The CDR3 coding sequence is TGTGCCAGCAGCTTCATAGCGGGAGATGCAGATACGCAGTATTTT.

The genes are TRBV3-1 (or the pseudogene TRBV3-2) and TRBJ1-4; maybe TRBD1 (5 bases). V was trimmed by 0 bases and J by 4 bases, leaving 18 bases between them. Germline CDR1 and CDR2: LGHDT and YNNKEL (reference sequence). The CDR3 totals 18 residues. CDR3 in DNA: TGTGCCAGCAGCCAAGATCCTCGTCTTGACAGTTTTAATGAAAAACTGTTTTTT. Translated: CASSQDPRLDSFNEKLFF.

The genes are TRBV21-1 and TRBJ2-7; the DNA was not used to check the table's D call, TRBD2. TRBV21-1 is assigned pseudogene status. The CDR3 runs 16 residues. CDR3 bases: TGTGCCAGCAGACAGGGTCGTACAGGGAGGGACTACGAGCAGTACTTC. It encodes CASRQGRTGRDYEQYF.

The chain couples TRBV27 to TRBJ1-2; 12 bases align to TRBD1. CDR3 length: 16 amino acids. CDR1 is MNHEY, CDR2 SMNVEV, per germline (reference sequence). After removal of 1 base from V and 2 bases from J, the junction contained 2 bases not matched to a gene. CDR3 sequence reads: CASSLWGTGGNYGYTF. CDR3 nucleotides: TGTGCCAGCAGTTTATGGGGGACAGGGGGCAACTATGGCTACACCTTC.

This clone was detected a few times. The chain couples TRBV6-6 to TRBJ2-2, with D perhaps TRBD2 (6 bases). The V end lost 8 bases, the J end lost 6 bases, and 16 bases lay between the germline ends. This CDR3 has 14 residues. Germline-derived CDR1 and CDR2 are MNHNY and SVGAGI (reference sequence). The CDR3, as DNA: TGTGCCAGCCGGAAAACTAGGGACTCCGGGGAGCTGTTTTTT. As protein: CASRKTRDSGELFF.

CDR3 bases: TGTGCCAGCAGTAGGACAGGGGGTCAGCCCCAGCATTTT. It is translated as CASSRTGGQPQHF. This sequence joins TRBV6-6 and TRBJ1-5, with 10 bases fitting TRBD1. This CDR3 has 13 residues. The junction had 1 base not matched to a gene; V was cut back by 5 bases and J by 6 bases. Germline CDR1 is MNHNY and CDR2 is SVGAGI (reference sequence).

V usage is TRBV4-1 and J usage is TRBJ1-1; D is unclear. CDR1 MGHRA and CDR2 YSYEKL come from the germline V gene. Trimming took off 0 bases at V and 8 bases at J, with 13 bases between the two ends. The CDR3 consists of 14 residues. CDR3 bases: TGCGCCAGCAGCCAAGATGGAACGGCCGGGGAAGCTTTCTTT. Its protein is CASSQDGTAGEAFF.

The chain is built from TRBV24-1 and TRBJ1-1; the D gene is possibly TRBD1 (5 bases). In germline, CDR1 is KGHDR, CDR2 SFDVKD. The CDR3 totals 14 residues. Trimming shortened V by 9 bases and J by 4 bases, and 17 bases separated the two germline ends. The CDR3 DNA is TGTGCCACCTGGGAGGGGACCCGCGGCACTGAAGCTTTCTTT. Residues: CATWEGTRGTEAFF.

This clone is a singleton in its sample. V gene TRBV18 combines with J gene TRBJ1-1, with D possibly matching TRBD1 (6 bases). Per germline, CDR1 KGHSH and CDR2 LQKENI. The V and J ends lost 3 bases and 3 bases respectively, with 8 bases between them. The CDR3 is 13 residues long. CDR3 amino acids: CASSPDRYTEAFF. CDR3 DNA sequence: TGTGCCAGCTCACCCGACAGGTACACTGAAGCTTTCTTT.

This chain joins TRBV29-1 and TRBJ2-1; tentative D call: TRBD2 (6 bases). The germline V and J ends were trimmed by 5 bases and 5 bases, with 10 bases remaining between them. The CDR3 runs 12 residues. Germline V lookup: CDR1 SQVTM, CDR2 ANQGSEA. The CDR3 reads CSVRRDDNEQFF. CDR3 coding DNA: TGCAGCGTTCGGAGGGATGACAATGAGCAGTTCTTC.

J is TRBJ2-2 and V is TRBV2, with 8 nucleotides matching TRBD2. Germline V CDR1 and CDR2: SNHLY, FYNNEI. The V gene end was trimmed by 5 bases and the J gene end by 5 bases; junction bases not matched to a gene: 7. There are 15 residues in the CDR3. The CDR3 nucleotides are TGTGCCAGCAGTCTACTAGCGGAAATAACCGGGGAGCTGTTTTTT. As protein: CASSLLAEITGELFF.

J is TRBJ1-1 and V is TRBV29-1; D is perhaps TRBD1 (6 bases). Trimming cost V 5 bases and J 2 bases, with 15 bases left between them. CDR3 size: 14 residues. Per germline, CDR1 SQVTM and CDR2 ANQGSEA. CDR3 DNA sequence: TGCAGCGTTCATGGGTGGGGGCTAAACACTGAAGCTTTCTTT. It translates to CSVHGWGLNTEAFF.

This clone appeared a single time. The chain's CDR3 is CASSLRVASLSTGELFF. CDR3 nucleotide sequence: TGTGCCAGCAGTTTAAGGGTAGCGAGTCTGAGCACCGGGGAGCTGTTTTTT. The chain combines TRBV27 with TRBJ2-2, with a tentative D call TRBD2 (5 bases). This CDR3 has 17 residues. Germline values: CDR1 MNHEY, CDR2 SMNVEV (reference sequence). V was shortened by 2 bases and J by 4 bases, with 17 bases between the two germline ends.

V is TRBV27 and J is TRBJ2-7; 12 positions agree with TRBD2. V was clipped by 2 bases and J by 3 bases; unmatched bases: 11. In germline, CDR1 is MNHEY, CDR2 SMNVEV (reference sequence). The CDR3 contains 18 residues. CDR3 nucleotide sequence: TGTGCCAGCAGTTTAAGACTAGCGGGAGTCACGATCTTCTACGAGCAGTACTTC. It codes for CASSLRLAGVTIFYEQYF.

The chain couples TRBV3-1 (or the pseudogene TRBV3-2) to TRBJ1-1; D is unclear. The CDR3 sequence is 14 residues long. Trimming cost V 0 bases and J 8 bases, with 13 bases left between them. The germline V gene has CDR1 LGHDT and CDR2 YNNKEL (reference sequence). The CDR3 here is CASSQDPQVQEAFF. The CDR3, as DNA: TGTGCCAGCAGCCAAGATCCCCAGGTTCAAGAAGCTTTCTTT.

This clone was counted only a few times. The genes are TRBV11-2 and TRBJ1-1; D is unresolved. V lost 2 bases, J lost 4 bases, and 11 bases lay in between. Germline assignment: CDR1 SGHAT and CDR2 FQNNGV. The CDR3 is made up of 14 amino acids. The DNA of the CDR3 is TGTGCCAGCAGCTTATTGGGAGAGGGCACTGAAGCTTTCTTT. Amino acid sequence: CASSLLGEGTEAFF. Based on the CDR3 plus reference TRBV11-2 and TRBJ1-1, the full variable domain is EAGVAQSPRYKIIEKRQSVAFWCNPISGHATLYWYQQILGQGPKLLIQFQNNGVVDDSQLPKDRFSAERLKGVDSTLKIQPAKLEDSAVYLCASSLLGEGTEAFFGQGTRLTVV.

The chain links TRBV2 to TRBJ2-7; 11 nucleotides line up with TRBD2. Germline-derived CDR1 and CDR2 are SNHLY and FYNNEI. V lost 4 bases, J lost 11 bases, and 7 bases stayed unmatched. The CDR3 is 13 residues long. As DNA, the CDR3 is TGTGCCAGCAGTGGACTAGCGGGAAGCGGGGAGTACTTC. Its translation is CASSGLAGSGEYF.

This clone was seen once. In DNA form, the CDR3 reads TGTGCCACCAGCCCACGACAGGGGGGGTACAATGAGCAGTTCTTC. Amino acid sequence: CATSPRQGGYNEQFF. The gene calls are TRBV15 and TRBJ2-1, with 9 bases matching TRBD1. Germline CDR1 LNHNV, CDR2 YYDKDF (reference sequence). The CDR3 is made up of 15 amino acids. Germline trimming cut 5 bases from V and 4 bases from J; bases unmatched to any gene: 6. The whole variable domain, remainder taken from reference TRBV15 and TRBJ2-1, is DAMVIQNPRYQVTQFGKPVTLSCSQTLNHNVMYWYQQKSSQAPKLLFHYYDKDFNNEADTPDNFQSRRPNTSFCFLDIRSPGLGDTAMYLCATSPRQGGYNEQFFGPGTRLTVL.